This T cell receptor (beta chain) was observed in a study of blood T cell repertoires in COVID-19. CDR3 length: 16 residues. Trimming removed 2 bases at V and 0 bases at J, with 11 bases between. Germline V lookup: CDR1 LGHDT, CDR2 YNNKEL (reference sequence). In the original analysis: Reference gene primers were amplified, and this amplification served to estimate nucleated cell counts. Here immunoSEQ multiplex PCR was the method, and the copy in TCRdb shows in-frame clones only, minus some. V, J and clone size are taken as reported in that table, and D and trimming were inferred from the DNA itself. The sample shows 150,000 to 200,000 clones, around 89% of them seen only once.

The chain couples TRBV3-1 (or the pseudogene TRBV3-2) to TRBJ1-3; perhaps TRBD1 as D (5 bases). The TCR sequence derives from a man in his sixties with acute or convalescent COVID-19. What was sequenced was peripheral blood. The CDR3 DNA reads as TGTGCCAGCAGCCAAAAGGGACTGAACTCTGGAAACACCATATATTTT. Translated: CASSQKGLNSGNTIYF.